Reported below is one T cell receptor (beta chain). The donors, all healthy, were Caucasians living in Russia, aged roughly 6 to 100. The data belong to a study of blood T cells in healthy people across ages. PCR was performed a second time for about 7 to 11 cycles using a sample-barcoded 5' primer and a J-beta primer mix. MiXCR, run by TCRdb on the 5' RACE reads, gives a single entry per CDR3 protein. This table holds about 1.7 million distinct CDR3 sequences, over 25% found once. This TCR derives from a woman between 25 and 40 years old in good health. Sequencing input: blood.

The CDR3 region is CASSLVVAGDRETQYF. The CDR3 DNA is TGTGCCAGCAGTTTAGTGGTAGCGGGGGACAGGGAGACCCAGTACTTC. The genes are TRBV12-3 or TRBV12-4 and TRBJ2-5; D may be TRBD2 (9 bases). V dropped 1 base and J dropped 5 bases, with 17 bases sitting between them. The CDR3 runs to 16 residues.